This T cell receptor (beta chain) was observed in a study of cytomegalovirus exposure and HLA in healthy donors. Study in general: In terms of ancestry, the Caucasian-associated cluster contained around 79% of the roughly 400 genotyped donors.

The CDR3 consists of 16 residues. Per the germline V gene, CDR1 is LNHDA and CDR2 is SQIVND (reference sequence). Trimming shortened V by 1 base and J by 1 base, and 13 bases separated the two germline ends. Study-wide points: In a later analysis, at a false discovery rate of 0.05, under 20,000 TCR beta sequences were associated with HLA alleles. Later work found most CMV-associated TCR beta chains apparently HLA-restricted.

Details on this clone: Its matching antigen is unknown.

The PCR employed 60 Vbeta primers together with 13 Jbeta primers. Assay used: immunoSEQ multiplex PCR; TCRdb lists only in-frame clones, some missing. In all, the sample yields some 130,000 clones. Material: PBMCs. V gene TRBV19 combines with J gene TRBJ1-1; possible D gene TRBD1, 6 bases. The origin of this receptor is a woman aged 55 to 70 in good health and CMV-seronegative. CDR3 in amino acids: CASSIVRTRGNTEAFF. The CDR3 region has the DNA TGTGCCAGTAGTATAGTCCGCACCAGGGGGAACACTGAAGCTTTCTTT.